This entry concerns a single T cell receptor (beta chain). Its antigen remains unidentified. This specimen belongs to a study of graft-versus-host responses after intestinal transplantation. Study details: Transplant recipients had multivisceral, liver-intestinal, or isolated intestinal grafts. Every one of the recipients received anti-thymocyte globulin induction and afterwards took tacrolimus and steroids for around 3 years.

Study results and limitations: Within the allografts of patients who had graft-donor T cell macrochimerism, graft-versus-host to host-versus-graft clonal ratios were high. There was an association between peak levels of circulating GvH clones and early post-transplant HvG declines.

Trimming at V came to 6 bases and at J to 8 bases, leaving 13 bases not matched to a gene. CDR1 and CDR2 (germline): LNHDA, SQIVND (reference sequence). The CDR3 has 15 amino acids. The method was immunoSEQ multiplex PCR; TCRdb's version includes in-frame clones alone and lacks a portion of them. This repertoire shows 90,000 to 130,000 clones, 85% to 95% found once; its top ten account for less than 1.5%. The clonotype originates from a human donor who was the organ donor for an intestinal transplant. The chain has TRBV19 and TRBJ2-1, with 7 bases identical to TRBD2. Here the sequenced sample was unstimulated CD8+ T cells sorted from spleen or lymph node cells, taken before transplant. The CDR3 loop is CASSPGLEVGDEQFF. For the CDR3, the DNA is TGTGCCAGTAGCCCCGGACTAGAGGTTGGCGATGAGCAGTTCTTC.